Listed below are T cell receptor beta chains from one sample, sequenced in a study of shared clonotypes between healthy human individuals. Here immunoSEQ multiplex PCR was the method, and the copy in TCRdb shows in-frame clones only, minus some. This sample has around 2,000,000 clones, with approximately 95% found just once. Sequenced input: naive CD8+ T cells sorted from blood. Every receptor here comes from a man aged 18 to 29 in good health. The CDR3 runs from the conserved cysteine through the conserved F or W. The order of the fields is CDR3 protein, CDR3 DNA, J gene, clone size, D gene, V gene. The D gene is left open where the match is weak. The size entry is marked missing in some rows and otherwise reads once, few, many or a size class.

CDR3aa: CASSLELENTEAFF
CDR3nt: TGCGCCAGCAGCTTGGAGTTGGAAAACACTGAAGCTTTCTTT
j_gene: TRBJ1-1
abundance: .
d_gene: .
v_gene: TRBV5-1

CDR3aa: CASSDPGRGNEKLFF
CDR3nt: TGTGCCAGCAGTGATCCAGGGAGAGGGAATGAAAAACTGTTTTTT
j_gene: TRBJ1-4
abundance: .
d_gene: .
v_gene: TRBV2

CDR3aa: CASSTETGGFTEAFF
CDR3nt: TGTGCCAGCAGCACCGAAACAGGGGGATTTACTGAAGCTTTCTTT
j_gene: TRBJ1-1
abundance: .
d_gene: TRBD1
v_gene: TRBV9

CDR3aa: CASSTGTGATNYGYTF
CDR3nt: TGTGCCAGCAGCACCGGGACAGGAGCCACTAACTATGGCTACACCTTC
j_gene: TRBJ1-2
abundance: .
d_gene: TRBD1
v_gene: TRBV25-1

CDR3aa: CSGYHLGTGGSGYTF
CDR3nt: TGCAGCGGATACCACCTTGGGACAGGGGGGAGTGGCTACACCTTC
j_gene: TRBJ1-2
abundance: .
d_gene: TRBD1
v_gene: TRBV29-1

CDR3aa: CASSLAGEVNTGRNEQFF
CDR3nt: TGTGCCAGCAGCTTAGCGGGCGAGGTCAATACGGGTAGGAATGAGCAGTTCTTC
j_gene: TRBJ2-1
abundance: .
d_gene: .
v_gene: TRBV7-6

CDR3aa: CASSLVEGVSFGTEAFF
CDR3nt: TGTGCCAGCAGCCTTGTTGAGGGGGTTAGCTTCGGGACTGAAGCTTTCTTT
j_gene: TRBJ1-1
abundance: .
d_gene: .
v_gene: TRBV5-6

CDR3aa: CASSIDLGSSYEQYF
CDR3nt: TGTGCCAGTAGTATAGATTTGGGCAGCTCCTACGAGCAGTACTTC
j_gene: TRBJ2-7
abundance: .
d_gene: .
v_gene: TRBV19

CDR3aa: CASGIPVAGASELFF
CDR3nt: TGTGCCAGCGGGATCCCTGTAGCGGGAGCTTCGGAGCTGTTTTTT
j_gene: TRBJ2-2
abundance: .
d_gene: TRBD2
v_gene: TRBV6-1

CDR3aa: CASSLEGRGYLETQYF
CDR3nt: TGTGCCAGCAGCCTCGAAGGGCGGGGGTATTTGGAGACCCAGTACTTC
j_gene: TRBJ2-5
abundance: .
d_gene: TRBD2
v_gene: TRBV13

CDR3aa: CASSYLTSGSNEQFF
CDR3nt: TGTGCCAGCAGTTACCTGACTAGCGGGAGCAATGAGCAGTTCTTC
j_gene: TRBJ2-1
abundance: .
d_gene: TRBD2
v_gene: TRBV6-5

CDR3aa: CASSFSHRTSGSFYEQYF
CDR3nt: TGTGCCAGCAGCTTTTCCCATCGGACTAGCGGGAGTTTCTACGAGCAGTACTTC
j_gene: TRBJ2-7
abundance: once
d_gene: TRBD2
v_gene: TRBV7-2

CDR3aa: CASSLEAATNEKLFF
CDR3nt: TGTGCCAGCAGCTTAGAGGCAGCAACTAATGAAAAACTGTTTTTT
j_gene: TRBJ1-4
abundance: .
d_gene: .
v_gene: TRBV7-2

CDR3aa: CPTRSDRGNEKLFF
CDR3nt: TGTCCCACCCGCTCGGACAGGGGAAATGAAAAACTGTTTTTT
j_gene: TRBJ1-4
abundance: .
d_gene: TRBD1
v_gene: TRBV6-4

CDR3aa: CASSLGTGELFF
CDR3nt: TGTGCCAGCAGTTTGGGGACCGGGGAGCTGTTTTTT
j_gene: TRBJ2-2
abundance: once
d_gene: .
v_gene: TRBV27

CDR3aa: CASSSIAGGDRETQYF
CDR3nt: TGTGCCAGTAGTTCTATAGCGGGAGGGGATCGTGAGACCCAGTACTTC
j_gene: TRBJ2-5
abundance: .
d_gene: TRBD2
v_gene: TRBV19

CDR3aa: CASSLASGTYNEQFF
CDR3nt: TGTGCCAGCAGCTTGGCTAGCGGGACCTACAATGAGCAGTTCTTC
j_gene: TRBJ2-1
abundance: .
d_gene: TRBD2
v_gene: TRBV7-9

CDR3aa: CASSEGDSEYEQYF
CDR3nt: TGTGCCAGCAGCGAGGGGGACAGCGAGTACGAGCAGTACTTC
j_gene: TRBJ2-7
abundance: .
d_gene: TRBD1
v_gene: TRBV9

CDR3aa: CASSLPLQGNNEQFF
CDR3nt: TGTGCCAGCAGTCTTCCTTTACAGGGAAATAATGAGCAGTTCTTC
j_gene: TRBJ2-1
abundance: .
d_gene: .
v_gene: TRBV6-1

CDR3aa: CASSFQGTGIPLGPYYEQYF
CDR3nt: TGTGCCAGCAGCTTTCAAGGAACAGGGATCCCCCTGGGTCCCTACTACGAGCAGTACTTC
j_gene: TRBJ2-7
abundance: .
d_gene: .
v_gene: TRBV5-4

CDR3aa: CASSLEPGYGTDTQYF
CDR3nt: TGCGCCAGCAGCTTGGAGCCGGGTTACGGCACAGATACGCAGTATTTT
j_gene: TRBJ2-3
abundance: .
d_gene: .
v_gene: TRBV5-1

CDR3aa: CASSPGEIYEQYF
CDR3nt: TGTGCCAGTAGCCCAGGGGAAATTTACGAGCAGTACTTC
j_gene: TRBJ2-7
abundance: .
d_gene: .
v_gene: TRBV19

CDR3aa: CASSESSPYNEQFF
CDR3nt: TGCGCCAGCAGTGAGTCGTCACCATACAATGAGCAGTTCTTC
j_gene: TRBJ2-1
abundance: .
d_gene: .
v_gene: TRBV10-2

CDR3aa: CASTMWEANTEAFF
CDR3nt: TGTGCCAGTACCATGTGGGAGGCGAACACTGAAGCTTTCTTT
j_gene: TRBJ1-1
abundance: once
d_gene: .
v_gene: TRBV19

CDR3aa: CASSGINSPLHF
CDR3nt: TGTGCCAGCAGCGGTATTAATTCACCCCTCCACTTT
j_gene: TRBJ1-6
abundance: .
d_gene: .
v_gene: TRBV7-9

CDR3aa: CASSFGQGLNQPQHF
CDR3nt: TGTGCCAGCAGTTTTGGACAGGGCCTCAATCAGCCCCAGCATTTT
j_gene: TRBJ1-5
abundance: .
d_gene: TRBD1
v_gene: TRBV27

CDR3aa: CASSSKTDSYEQYF
CDR3nt: TGTGCCAGCAGCTCGAAGACAGATTCCTACGAGCAGTACTTC
j_gene: TRBJ2-7
abundance: .
d_gene: .
v_gene: TRBV7-6

CDR3aa: CASSLGWGTGELFF
CDR3nt: TGTGCCAGCAGCTTAGGTTGGGGAACCGGGGAGCTGTTTTTT
j_gene: TRBJ2-2
abundance: .
d_gene: .
v_gene: TRBV11-2

CDR3aa: CVWTGFTGELFF
CDR3nt: TGTGTCTGGACAGGGTTTACCGGGGAGCTGTTTTTT
j_gene: TRBJ2-2
abundance: .
d_gene: TRBD1
v_gene: TRBV5-4

CDR3aa: CASSPGLTGYREQYF
CDR3nt: TGTGCCAGCAGTCCCGGCTTGACAGGGTACCGCGAGCAGTACTTC
j_gene: TRBJ2-7
abundance: .
d_gene: TRBD1
v_gene: TRBV2

CDR3aa: CASSPGQGEVTQYF
CDR3nt: TGTGCCAGCAGCCCTGGACAGGGAGAAGTGACCCAGTACTTC
j_gene: TRBJ2-5
abundance: once
d_gene: TRBD1
v_gene: TRBV11-3

CDR3aa: CSVEKGESSYEQYF
CDR3nt: TGCAGCGTTGAGAAGGGCGAAAGCTCCTACGAGCAGTACTTC
j_gene: TRBJ2-7
abundance: .
d_gene: .
v_gene: TRBV29-1

CDR3aa: CAWTDIEETQYF
CDR3nt: TGTGCCTGGACCGACATTGAGGAGACCCAGTACTTC
j_gene: TRBJ2-5
abundance: .
d_gene: .
v_gene: TRBV30

CDR3aa: CASSQGPQETQYF
CDR3nt: TGCGCCAGCAGCCAAGGGCCACAAGAGACCCAGTACTTC
j_gene: TRBJ2-5
abundance: .
d_gene: .
v_gene: TRBV4-3

CDR3aa: CASSRGTTEAFF
CDR3nt: TGTGCCAGCAGCCGGGGCACCACTGAAGCTTTCTTT
j_gene: TRBJ1-1
abundance: .
d_gene: .
v_gene: TRBV5-4

CDR3aa: CATSIMAGQGAVGYEQYF
CDR3nt: TGTGCCACCAGCATTATGGCGGGACAGGGGGCTGTGGGGTACGAGCAGTACTTC
j_gene: TRBJ2-7
abundance: .
d_gene: TRBD1
v_gene: TRBV15

CDR3aa: CASSLGQGIYEQYF
CDR3nt: TGCGCCAGCAGCTTGGGACAGGGGATCTACGAGCAGTACTTC
j_gene: TRBJ2-7
abundance: .
d_gene: TRBD1
v_gene: TRBV5-1

CDR3aa: CASSRKRDSSNQPQHF
CDR3nt: TGTGCCAGCAGCCGGAAAAGGGACAGCTCTAATCAGCCCCAGCATTTT
j_gene: TRBJ1-5
abundance: .
d_gene: TRBD1
v_gene: TRBV7-2

CDR3aa: CASSLGSYEQYF
CDR3nt: TGTGCCAGCAGTTTAGGTTCCTACGAGCAGTACTTC
j_gene: TRBJ2-7
abundance: .
d_gene: .
v_gene: TRBV6-5

CDR3aa: CASSQDRRPGYYGYTF
CDR3nt: TGCGCCAGCAGCCAAGATCGTCGTCCAGGGTACTATGGCTACACCTTC
j_gene: TRBJ1-2
abundance: .
d_gene: .
v_gene: TRBV4-3

CDR3aa: CASSLQGTDTEAFF
CDR3nt: TGTGCCAGCAGTCTCCAGGGAACCGACACTGAAGCTTTCTTT
j_gene: TRBJ1-1
abundance: .
d_gene: .
v_gene: TRBV27

CDR3aa: CASSYRGGGYEQYF
CDR3nt: TGTGCCAGCAGTTACCGAGGGGGGGGCTACGAGCAGTACTTC
j_gene: TRBJ2-7
abundance: .
d_gene: .
v_gene: TRBV6-5

CDR3aa: CASSAESSVWDGYTF
CDR3nt: TGTGCCAGCAGCGCCGAGAGTTCCGTGTGGGATGGCTACACCTTC
j_gene: TRBJ1-2
abundance: .
d_gene: .
v_gene: TRBV9

CDR3aa: CASSLWTGNEQFF
CDR3nt: TGTGCCAGCAGCCTTTGGACAGGGAATGAGCAGTTCTTC
j_gene: TRBJ2-1
abundance: .
d_gene: TRBD1
v_gene: TRBV5-4

CDR3aa: CASSHAGNDYTEAFF
CDR3nt: TGCGCCAGCAGCCACGCAGGGAATGATTACACTGAAGCTTTCTTT
j_gene: TRBJ1-1
abundance: .
d_gene: .
v_gene: TRBV4-1

CDR3aa: CASSVLPQAVQETQYF
CDR3nt: TGTGCCAGCAGCGTTCTGCCGCAAGCTGTCCAAGAGACCCAGTACTTC
j_gene: TRBJ2-5
abundance: .
d_gene: .
v_gene: TRBV7-9